These 21 T cell receptor beta chains were sequenced from one sample in a study of response to subunit inactivated influenza vaccine (dated by TCRdb to between 2018 and 2020). Library preparation used RT-PCR. The sequencer listed for this sample is Illumina HiSeq 2500. The public sequencing data were trimmed at Q25 with fastp and processed into clonotypes with MiXCR by TCRdb, which kept only in-frame beta chains. Rows are combined by CDR3 protein, so each entry shows the most common genes and DNA. For this sample the table gives hundreds of thousands of distinct CDR3 sequences, of which approximately 17% were detected only once. 11% of the sample lies in the top ten. The sample in question was PBMCs from blood, obtained around 5 days after vaccination. All receptors come from a middle-aged man who received an inactivated influenza vaccine. Donor details come from another sample of the same person, matched by shared clones.

The table lists this clonotype with a few counts. This chain uses TRBV5-1 with TRBJ2-1; a weak D match, TRBD1 (6 bases). This CDR3 is built from 14 residues. With 6 bases removed from V and 3 bases from J, the gap between germline ends came to 13 bases. Germline assignment: CDR1 SGHRS and CDR2 YFSETQ. The DNA of the CDR3 is TGCGCCAGCACCGATCAGGGGAACTACAATGAGCAGTTCTTC. Translating it yields CASTDQGNYNEQFF. Full variable domain (missing parts from reference TRBV5-1 and TRBJ2-1): KAGVTQTPRYLIKTRGQQVTLSCSPISGHRSVSWYQQTPGQGLQFLFEYFSETQRNKGNFPGRFSGRQFSNSRSEMNVSTLELGDSALYLCASTDQGNYNEQFFGPGTRLTVL.

The chain uses TRBV20-1 and TRBJ2-1; TRBD2 matches 7 bases. Per germline, CDR1 DFQATT and CDR2 SNEGSKA (reference sequence). V was clipped by 1 base and J by 0 bases; unmatched bases: 6. The CDR3 runs 16 residues. CDR3 nucleotides: TGCAGTGCTAGAGCCTTCGGGAGGCCCTCCTACAATGAGCAGTTCTTC. Translated, it gives CSARAFGRPSYNEQFF.

This chain links TRBV30 with TRBJ2-2; possible D gene TRBD2, 6 bases. The CDR3 is 13 residues long. Trimming cost V 1 base and J 7 bases, with 10 bases left between them. Germline CDR1 GTSNPN, CDR2 SVGIG (reference sequence). The CDR3 bases are TGTGCCTGGAGTGGGGAGGCGGGCGGGGAGCTGTTTTTT. Translating it yields CAWSGEAGGELFF.

The rearrangement joins TRBV7-2 to TRBJ2-3; D remains unclear. The V gene lost 2 bases and the J gene lost 1 base, with 7 bases spanning the gap. The CDR3 runs 14 residues. Germline V lookup: CDR1 SGHTA, CDR2 FQGNSA. The CDR3 region has the DNA TGTGCCAGCAGCTTATCTAGAGGCACAGATACGCAGTATTTT. Protein: CASSLSRGTDTQYF.

In its sample, this clonotype was seen a few times. The V gene is TRBV20-1, the J gene TRBJ2-3, with D perhaps matching TRBD1 or TRBD2 (5 bases each). Germline CDR1 DFQATT, CDR2 SNEGSKA (reference sequence). Trimming removed 3 bases from V and 1 base from J, with 14 bases in between. The CDR3 covers 15 residues. The CDR3 region is CSARANGARTDTQYF. DNA for the CDR3: TGCAGTGCTAGGGCCAACGGGGCCCGCACAGATACGCAGTATTTT.

The chain recombines TRBV6-1 with TRBJ1-1; possibly TRBD1 for D (6 bases). In germline, CDR1 is MNHNS, CDR2 SASEGT. The CDR3 is 14 amino acids. V shed 4 bases and J shed 6 bases, with 15 bases lying between them. The CDR3 loop reads CASSGPTGYSEAFF. The DNA of the CDR3 is TGTGCCAGCAGTGGGCCAACAGGGTACTCTGAAGCTTTCTTT.

This clonotype was seen more than once but under ten times. J is TRBJ1-1 and V is TRBV9; TRBD1 matches 12 bases. CDR3 length: 15 amino acids. The junction had 3 bases not matched to a gene; V was cut back by 3 bases and J by 3 bases. Germline-derived CDR1 and CDR2 are SGDLS and YYNGEE. The CDR3 nucleotides read TGTGCCAGCAGCGCCGGGACAGGGGGCTACACTGAAGCTTTCTTT. Protein: CASSAGTGGYTEAFF.

This clonotype appeared many times. The chain uses TRBV12-3 or TRBV12-4 and TRBJ2-3, with 7 bases lining up with TRBD2. This CDR3 has 17 residues. After removal of 7 bases from V and 0 bases from J, the junction contained 13 bases not matched to a gene. CDR3 in DNA: TGTGCCAGCAATCGGGGGGACCGACTAGCTAGCACAGATACGCAGTATTTT. Translated: CASNRGDRLASTDTQYF.

The count of this clonotype is one. Written as DNA, the CDR3 is TGTGCCAGCAGCCAAATTGACAGGCCCTACGAGCAGTACTTC. It translates to CASSQIDRPYEQYF. The chain combines TRBV4-2 with TRBJ2-7; a possible D gene is TRBD1 (6 bases). Germline V CDR1 and CDR2: LGHNA, YNFKEQ. Trimming removed 2 bases from V and 2 bases from J, with 10 bases in between. The CDR3 has 14 amino acids.

The chain joins TRBV20-1 to TRBJ2-7, with TRBD2 matching over 11 bases. Germline CDR1 is DFQATT and CDR2 is SNEGSKA (reference sequence). The CDR3 covers 15 residues. V lost 5 bases, J lost 1 base, and 7 bases stayed unmatched. CDR3 amino acids: CSAPIGTSGSYEQYF. The CDR3 DNA follows: TGCAGTGCTCCGATAGGGACTAGCGGTTCCTACGAGCAGTACTTC.

The rearrangement joins TRBV12-3 or TRBV12-4 to TRBJ2-5, with a possible D match to TRBD1 (6 bases). Trimming cost V 6 bases and J 2 bases, with 16 bases left between them. The CDR3 is 15 residues long. CDR3 protein: CASSPNQGPQETQYF. Written as DNA, the CDR3 is TGTGCCAGCAGCCCTAACCAGGGGCCACAAGAGACCCAGTACTTC.

The chain has TRBV5-5 and TRBJ2-2; possible D gene TRBD1, 6 bases. The V gene lost 0 bases and the J gene lost 4 bases, with 13 bases spanning the gap. CDR1 is SGHKS and CDR2 is YYEKEE in the germline V gene (reference sequence). There are 16 residues in the CDR3. In DNA form, the CDR3 reads TGTGCCAGCAGCTTGGTTCTGCAGGGGATCACCGGGGAGCTGTTTTTT. It yields the protein CASSLVLQGITGELFF.

The CDR3 here is CASSVDGGGLPQYF. Here the CDR3 DNA reads TGTGCCAGCAGCGTAGATGGGGGGGGGCTGCCCCAGTACTTC. The chain links TRBV9 to TRBJ2-5; tentatively, D is TRBD2 (7 bases). CDR1 is SGDLS and CDR2 is YYNGEE in the germline V gene. Trimming removed 0 bases from V and 9 bases from J, with 15 bases in between. This CDR3 spans 14 amino acids.

The table lists this clonotype with a few counts. This chain joins TRBV4-3 and TRBJ2-5, with D possibly matching TRBD1 (5 bases). Germline values: CDR1 LGHNA, CDR2 YSLEER. V was trimmed by 0 bases and J by 5 bases, leaving 13 bases between them. The CDR3 contains 15 residues. The CDR3 sequence is CASSQDSRERETQYF. The CDR3 coding sequence is TGCGCCAGCAGCCAAGATAGCAGGGAACGGGAGACCCAGTACTTC.

V is TRBV20-1 and J is TRBJ2-7; TRBD1 matches at 8 bases. CDR3 length: 12 amino acids. J gave up 4 bases and V 5 bases, and 4 bases lay outside the gene matches. Germline V lookup: CDR1 DFQATT, CDR2 SNEGSKA (reference sequence). CDR3 loop: CSAGRGQYEQYF. CDR3 sequence (DNA): TGCAGTGCTGGCAGGGGGCAATACGAGCAGTACTTC.

The rearrangement uses TRBV28 and TRBJ1-4; 7 bases match TRBD1. CDR3 size: 13 residues. The V gene's germline CDR1 is MDHEN and CDR2 SYDVKM. J gave up 5 bases and V 6 bases, and 3 bases lay outside the gene matches. The CDR3 bases are TGTGCCAGCAGGGGGACAGCAAATGAAAAACTGTTTTTT. Amino acids: CASRGTANEKLFF.

The V and J genes are TRBV29-1 and TRBJ2-1; TRBD2 agrees at 12 bases. With V trimmed by 3 bases and J by 0 bases, 3 bases remained unmatched. The CDR3 spans 16 residues. Per the germline V gene, CDR1 is SQVTM and CDR2 is ANQGSEA. DNA of the CDR3: TGCAGCGTTGATCTGGGACTAGCGGGCTCCTACAATGAGCAGTTCTTC. It translates to CSVDLGLAGSYNEQFF.

V gene TRBV20-1 combines with J gene TRBJ2-5; perhaps TRBD2 as D (7 bases). The CDR3 extends over 14 amino acids. The V and J ends lost 2 bases and 5 bases respectively, with 15 bases between them. The germline V gene encodes CDR1 DFQATT and CDR2 SNEGSKA (reference sequence). As DNA, the CDR3 is TGCAGTGCTAGAAGGGGGGGCCTCCGTGAGACCCAGTACTTC. Translation: CSARRGGLRETQYF.

This clonotype was counted a few times. The chain recombines TRBV6-5 with TRBJ2-3, with D unresolved. The V gene lost 0 bases and the J gene lost 11 bases, with 0 bases spanning the gap. Germline-derived CDR1 and CDR2 are MNHEY and SVGAGI. CDR3 length: 9 residues. CDR3 coding DNA: TGTGCCAGCAGTTACTCGCAGTATTTT. This gives the protein CASSYSQYF.

The gene calls are TRBV5-4 and TRBJ2-1; D remains unclear. The CDR3 contains 15 residues. CDR1 and CDR2 (germline): SGHNT, YYREEE (reference sequence). Trimming removed 2 bases at V and 0 bases at J, with 9 bases between. For the CDR3, the DNA is TGTGCCAGCAGCTTTGGCGGCTTCTCCTACAATGAGCAGTTCTTC. Protein sequence: CASSFGGFSYNEQFF.

The chain combines TRBV7-2 with TRBJ2-3; D is uncertain. V was clipped by 1 base and J by 2 bases, with 4 bases between them. In germline, CDR1 is SGHTA, CDR2 FQGNSA. The CDR3 sequence is 13 residues long. The CDR3 nucleotides are TGTGCCAGCAGCTTAGTAAACACAGATACGCAGTATTTT. As protein: CASSLVNTDTQYF.